Each of the 18 T cell receptor beta chains below was sequenced from the same sample in a study of cytomegalovirus exposure and HLA in healthy donors. With 60 Vbeta and 13 Jbeta primers, the PCR was carried out. Generated by immunoSEQ multiplex PCR, the TCRdb table keeps only in-frame clones and is missing some. The repertoire has 150,000 or so clones, about 71% of them found once; the top ten carry 2.1%. The specimen sequenced was PBMCs. The origin of the receptors is a woman aged 55-75 years in good health and CMV-seropositive.

This clone was seen just once. This may stem from a read error, because a much larger clone lies one nucleotide away. This chain uses TRBV27 with TRBJ1-1; a possible D gene is TRBD1 (5 bases). V was cut by 3 bases and J by 1 base, with 6 bases left in between. Per germline, CDR1 MNHEY and CDR2 SMNVEV (reference sequence). The CDR3 spans 13 residues. In DNA, the CDR3 is TGTGCCAGCAGTTTCGACAGGAACACTGAAGCTTTCTTT. Amino acids: CASSFDRNTEAFF.

This chain links TRBV9 with TRBJ1-4; TRBD1 matches at 10 bases. CDR1 is SGDLS and CDR2 is YYNGEE in the germline V gene. This CDR3 contains 15 residues. With V trimmed by 0 bases and J by 7 bases, 3 bases remained unmatched. The CDR3 spells CASSVGTGGFEKLFF. DNA for the CDR3: TGTGCCAGCAGCGTAGGGACAGGGGGGTTTGAAAAACTGTTTTTT.

This rearrangement joins TRBV28 to TRBJ1-1; tentative D call: TRBD1 (6 bases). The CDR3 sequence is 15 residues long. Germline CDR1 reads MDHEN; CDR2 reads SYDVKM. V gave up 5 bases and J gave up 1 base, with 14 bases separating them. The CDR3 loop reads CASSGPGTQNTEAFF. The DNA of the CDR3 is TGTGCCAGCAGTGGGCCCGGGACACAGAACACTGAAGCTTTCTTT.

This clone is a singleton in its sample. V is TRBV30 and J is TRBJ2-2, with D tentatively TRBD2 (6 bases). V gave up 0 bases and J gave up 6 bases, with 8 bases separating them. This CDR3 has 13 residues. Germline V gene lookup returns CDR1 GTSNPN and CDR2 SVGIG (reference sequence). The CDR3 coding sequence is TGTGCCTGGAGTGTTAGCGGCCCCGGGGAGCTGTTTTTT. Protein: CAWSVSGPGELFF. Variable domain in full (rest from reference TRBV30 and TRBJ2-2): SQTIHQWPATLVQPVGSPLSLECTVEGTSNPNLYWYRQAAGRGLQLLFYSVGIGQISSEVPQNLSASRPQDRQFILSSKKLLLSDSGFYLCAWSVSGPGELFFGEGSRLTVL.

The rearrangement joins TRBV2 to TRBJ2-1; 8 nucleotides align to TRBD1. The germline V gene encodes CDR1 SNHLY and CDR2 FYNNEI. The CDR3 consists of 15 residues. V lost 7 bases, J lost 1 base, and 6 bases stayed unmatched. CDR3 sequence reads: CASNLDRASYNEQFF. CDR3 in DNA: TGTGCCAGCAACTTGGACAGGGCTTCCTACAATGAGCAGTTCTTC.

This clone occurred a few times. This chain uses TRBV9 with TRBJ1-5; D is undetermined. The germline V gene encodes CDR1 SGDLS and CDR2 YYNGEE. The CDR3 runs 13 residues. V gave up 0 bases and J gave up 7 bases, with 8 bases separating them. The CDR3 sequence is CASSVDRAQPQHF. CDR3 DNA sequence: TGTGCCAGCAGCGTAGATAGAGCCCAGCCCCAGCATTTT.

This chain connects TRBV2 to TRBJ2-7, with D tentatively TRBD1 (5 bases). The CDR3 consists of 12 residues. In germline, CDR1 is SNHLY, CDR2 FYNNEI. Trimming took 7 bases from V and 7 from J, leaving 14 bases between them. DNA of the CDR3: TGTGCCAGCACTCGAGCCGCAGGGGAGCAGTACTTC. This translates into CASTRAAGEQYF.

The chain links TRBV6-5 to TRBJ1-4; 10 bases agree with TRBD1. The CDR3 is made up of 12 amino acids. The germline CDR1 and CDR2 sequences are MNHEY and SVGAGI. With 5 bases clipped from V and 13 bases from J, the junction kept 4 bases outside the gene matches. The CDR3 reads CASSQGQGRLFF. The CDR3 coding sequence is TGTGCCAGCAGTCAGGGACAGGGGAGACTGTTTTTT.

About this clone: Other DNA sequences in the same sample also yield this CDR3. V usage is TRBV5-1 and J usage is TRBJ2-1; possible D gene TRBD1, 6 bases. Germline V gene data show CDR1 as SGHRS and CDR2 as YFSETQ. The germline V and J ends were trimmed by 4 bases and 5 bases, with 10 bases remaining between them. CDR3 length: 13 residues. CDR3: CASSVGQNNEQFF. CDR3 DNA sequence: TGCGCCAGCAGCGTGGGACAAAACAATGAGCAGTTCTTC.

The J gene is TRBJ1-2, the V gene TRBV6-1; D is perhaps TRBD1 (5 bases). Germline V gives CDR1 MNHNS, CDR2 SASEGT. The CDR3 runs 13 residues. V was pared by 3 bases and J by 2 bases, with 7 bases between. The CDR3 loop is CASSEGGNYGYTF. CDR3 sequence (DNA): TGTGCCAGCAGTGAGGGGGGGAACTATGGCTACACCTTC.

This chain uses TRBV28 with TRBJ1-2; TRBD1 matches 9 bases. Germline V gives CDR1 MDHEN, CDR2 SYDVKM. V lost 6 bases and J lost 8; bases outside the gene matches: 13. This CDR3 contains 15 residues. This CDR3 is CASSFQGQDRGGYTF. The CDR3 region has the DNA TGTGCCAGCAGCTTCCAAGGACAGGACAGGGGAGGCTACACCTTC.

The chain joins TRBV28 to TRBJ1-1; TRBD1 aligns across 9 bases. The CDR3 loop spans 14 amino acids. The germline CDR1 and CDR2 sequences are MDHEN and SYDVKM. V lost 3 bases and J lost 7; bases outside the gene matches: 6. The CDR3 nucleotides read TGTGCCAGCAGTTTGACAGGGGGGGATCGTGAAGCTTTCTTT. It translates to CASSLTGGDREAFF.

The rearrangement uses TRBV27 and TRBJ2-4; 13 bases are a match to TRBD2. V was pared by 5 bases and J by 7 bases, with 8 bases of the junction left unmatched. Germline-derived CDR1 and CDR2 are MNHEY and SMNVEV (reference sequence). The CDR3 spans 16 residues. CDR3 loop: CASSLGTSGMSNIQYF. The CDR3 nucleotides read TGTGCCAGCAGTCTCGGGACTAGCGGGATGAGTAACATTCAGTACTTC.

The chain uses TRBV10-1 and TRBJ1-1, with D possibly matching TRBD1 (5 bases). CDR3 length equals 13 residues. Trimming removed 4 bases from V and 2 bases from J, with 8 bases in between. Germline V CDR1 and CDR2: WNHNN, SYGVQD (reference sequence). The CDR3 protein is CASSGQINTEAFF. CDR3 coding DNA: TGCGCCAGCAGTGGACAGATTAACACTGAAGCTTTCTTT.

The chain joins TRBV25-1 to TRBJ1-1; possibly TRBD1 for D (5 bases). Trimming removed 8 bases from V and 1 base from J, with 8 bases in between. The CDR3 is 12 amino acids. The germline gives CDR1 MGHDK, CDR2 SYGVNS. CDR3 loop: CASGGGNTEAFF. CDR3 coding DNA: TGTGCCAGCGGGGGGGGGAACACTGAAGCTTTCTTT.

V gene TRBV25-1 combines with J gene TRBJ1-1; 10 bases agree with TRBD1. The J segment lost 0 bases and the V segment lost 3 bases, leaving 1 base of the junction unmatched. The germline CDR1 and CDR2 sequences are MGHDK and SYGVNS. The CDR3 is 15 residues long. CDR3 in amino acids: CASSEGTGVNTEAFF. The CDR3 nucleotides read TGTGCCAGCAGTGAGGGGACAGGGGTGAACACTGAAGCTTTCTTT.

The rearrangement links TRBV5-1 to TRBJ2-5, with D maybe TRBD2 (5 bases). Trimming removed 4 bases from V and 5 bases from J, with 12 bases in between. Germline-derived CDR1 and CDR2 are SGHRS and YFSETQ. There are 13 residues in the CDR3. The CDR3 region has the DNA TGCGCCAGCAGCAAGGTGGAGGACGAGACCCAGTACTTC. Translated, it gives CASSKVEDETQYF. The full variable domain, completed using reference TRBV5-1 and TRBJ2-5, is KAGVTQTPRYLIKTRGQQVTLSCSPISGHRSVSWYQQTPGQGLQFLFEYFSETQRNKGNFPGRFSGRQFSNSRSEMNVSTLELGDSALYLCASSKVEDETQYFGPGTRLLVL.

This clone was observed a few times. The chain recombines TRBV9 with TRBJ2-2; 10 bases are shared with TRBD1. Germline V gives CDR1 SGDLS, CDR2 YYNGEE. The CDR3 sequence is 16 residues long. Trimming cost V 2 bases and J 6 bases; bases outside gene matches: 7. The CDR3 nucleotides read TGTGCCAGCAGCGTTTCGACAGGGGGCCGATCCGGGGAGCTGTTTTTT. This gives the protein CASSVSTGGRSGELFF.